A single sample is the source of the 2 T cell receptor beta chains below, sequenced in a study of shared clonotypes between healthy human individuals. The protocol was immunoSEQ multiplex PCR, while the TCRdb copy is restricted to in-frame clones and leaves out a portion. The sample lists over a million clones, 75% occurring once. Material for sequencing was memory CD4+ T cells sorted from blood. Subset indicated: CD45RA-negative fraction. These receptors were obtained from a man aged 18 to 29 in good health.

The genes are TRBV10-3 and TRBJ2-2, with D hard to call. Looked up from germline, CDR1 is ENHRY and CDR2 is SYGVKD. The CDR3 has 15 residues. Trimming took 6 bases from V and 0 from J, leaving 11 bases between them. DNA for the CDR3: TGTGCCATCAGCTACGACATATCGAACACCGGGGAGCTGTTTTTT. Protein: CAISYDISNTGELFF.

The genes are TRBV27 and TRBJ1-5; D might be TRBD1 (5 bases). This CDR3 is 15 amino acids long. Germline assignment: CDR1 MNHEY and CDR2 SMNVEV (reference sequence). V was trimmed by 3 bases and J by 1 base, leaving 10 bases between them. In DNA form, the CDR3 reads TGTGCCAGCAGTTTCGCAGGGTCGAGCAATCAGCCCCAGCATTTT. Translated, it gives CASSFAGSSNQPQHF.